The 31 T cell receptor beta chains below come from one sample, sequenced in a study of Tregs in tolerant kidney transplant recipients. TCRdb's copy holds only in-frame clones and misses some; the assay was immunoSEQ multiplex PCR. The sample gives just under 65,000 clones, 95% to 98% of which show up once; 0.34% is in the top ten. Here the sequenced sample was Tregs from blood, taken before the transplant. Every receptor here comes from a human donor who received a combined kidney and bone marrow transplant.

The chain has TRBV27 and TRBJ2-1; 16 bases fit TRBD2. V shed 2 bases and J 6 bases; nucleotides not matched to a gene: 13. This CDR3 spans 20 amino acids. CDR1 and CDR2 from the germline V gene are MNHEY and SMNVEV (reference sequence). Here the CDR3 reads CASSLRGLAGGPQSGNEQFF. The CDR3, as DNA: TGTGCCAGCAGTTTAAGGGGACTAGCGGGAGGGCCTCAGTCGGGCAATGAGCAGTTCTTC.

The CDR3 coding sequence is TGTGCCTGGAGTGAGACACTCAATCAGCCCCAGCATTTT. It codes for CAWSETLNQPQHF. The chain couples TRBV30 to TRBJ1-5; no clear D. Trimming took 1 base from V and 3 from J, leaving 7 bases between them. This CDR3 spans 13 amino acids. Germline CDR1 is GTSNPN and CDR2 is SVGIG (reference sequence).

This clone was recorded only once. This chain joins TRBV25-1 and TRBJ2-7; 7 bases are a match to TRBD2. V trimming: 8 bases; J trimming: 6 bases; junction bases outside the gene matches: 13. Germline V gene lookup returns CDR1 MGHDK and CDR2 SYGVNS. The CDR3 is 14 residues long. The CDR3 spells CASSGLRTGGEQYF. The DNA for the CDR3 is TGTGCCAGCTCGGGACTACGAACGGGGGGCGAGCAGTACTTC.

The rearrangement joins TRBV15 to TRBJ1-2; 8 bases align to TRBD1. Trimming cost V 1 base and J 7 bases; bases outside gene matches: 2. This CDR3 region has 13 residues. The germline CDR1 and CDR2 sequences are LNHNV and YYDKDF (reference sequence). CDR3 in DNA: TGTGCCACCAGCAGAGGACAGGGGCTTGGCTACACCTTC. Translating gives CATSRGQGLGYTF.

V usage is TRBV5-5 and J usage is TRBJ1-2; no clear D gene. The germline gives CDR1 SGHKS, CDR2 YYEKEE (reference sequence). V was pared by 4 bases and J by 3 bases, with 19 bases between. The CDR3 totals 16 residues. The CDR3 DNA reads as TGTGCCAGCAGCAGTAACGGGCCTCACGGGGACTATGGCTACACCTTC. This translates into CASSSNGPHGDYGYTF.

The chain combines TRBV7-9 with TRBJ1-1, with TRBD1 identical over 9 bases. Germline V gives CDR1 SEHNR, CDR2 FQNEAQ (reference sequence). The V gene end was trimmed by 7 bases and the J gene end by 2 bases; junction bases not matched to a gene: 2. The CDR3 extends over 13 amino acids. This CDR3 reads CASTGQGNTEAFF. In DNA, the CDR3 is TGTGCCAGCACGGGACAGGGAAACACTGAAGCTTTCTTT.

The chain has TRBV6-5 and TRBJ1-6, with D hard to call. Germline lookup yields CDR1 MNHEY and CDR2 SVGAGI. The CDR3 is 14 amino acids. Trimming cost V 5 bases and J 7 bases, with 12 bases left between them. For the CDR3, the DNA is TGTGCCAGCAGTAGGTATTGGGCCAATTCACCCCTCCACTTT. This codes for CASSRYWANSPLHF.

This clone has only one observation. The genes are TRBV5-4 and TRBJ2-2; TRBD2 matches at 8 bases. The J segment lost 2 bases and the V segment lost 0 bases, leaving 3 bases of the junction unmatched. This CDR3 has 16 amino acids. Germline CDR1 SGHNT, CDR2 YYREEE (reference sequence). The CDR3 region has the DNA TGTGCCAGCAGCTTGGGTGTAGCGGGAAACACCGGGGAGCTGTTTTTT. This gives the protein CASSLGVAGNTGELFF.

The CDR3 region is CASSLERTSGGWGQETQYF. The CDR3 bases are TGTGCCAGCAGCTTAGAGCGGACTAGCGGGGGGTGGGGACAAGAGACCCAGTACTTC. V usage is TRBV7-2 and J usage is TRBJ2-5; 14 bases align to TRBD2. J lost 2 bases, V lost 1 base, and 9 bases had no gene match. From germline, CDR1 is SGHTA and CDR2 FQGNSA. CDR3 length: 19 residues.

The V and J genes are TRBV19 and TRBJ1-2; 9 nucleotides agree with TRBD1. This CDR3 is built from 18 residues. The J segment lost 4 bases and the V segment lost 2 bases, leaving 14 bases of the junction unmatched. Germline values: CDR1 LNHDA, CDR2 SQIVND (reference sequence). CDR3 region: CASSIKPDRGATFYGYTF. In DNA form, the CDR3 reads TGTGCCAGTAGTATAAAGCCCGACAGGGGGGCCACCTTCTATGGCTACACCTTC.

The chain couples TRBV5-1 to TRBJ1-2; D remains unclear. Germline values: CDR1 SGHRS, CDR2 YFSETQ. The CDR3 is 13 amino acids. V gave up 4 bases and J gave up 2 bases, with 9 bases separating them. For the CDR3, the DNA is TGCGCCAGCAGCATACAGACAAACTATGGCTACACCTTC. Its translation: CASSIQTNYGYTF.

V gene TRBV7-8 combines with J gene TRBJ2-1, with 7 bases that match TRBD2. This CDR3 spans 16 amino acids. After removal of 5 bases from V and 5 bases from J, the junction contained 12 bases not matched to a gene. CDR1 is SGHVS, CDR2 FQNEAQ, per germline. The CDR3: CASSPVEESGNNEQFF. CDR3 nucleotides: TGTGCCAGCAGCCCCGTTGAAGAGAGCGGGAACAATGAGCAGTTCTTC.

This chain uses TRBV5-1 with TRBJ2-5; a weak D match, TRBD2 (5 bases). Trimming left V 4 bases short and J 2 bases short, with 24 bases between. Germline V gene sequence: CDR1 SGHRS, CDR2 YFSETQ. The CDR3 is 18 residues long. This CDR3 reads CASSRGPRAHHVQETQYF. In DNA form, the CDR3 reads TGCGCCAGCAGCCGCGGGCCTAGAGCCCACCACGTTCAAGAGACCCAGTACTTC.

CDR3 in DNA: TGTGCCGCCCAAGAACATAAGAACACTGAAGCTTTCTTT. It encodes CAAQEHKNTEAFF. This chain connects TRBV30 to TRBJ1-1; D is unresolved. CDR1 is GTSNPN and CDR2 is SVGIG in the germline V gene (reference sequence). This CDR3 spans 13 amino acids. With 8 bases removed from V and 1 base from J, the gap between germline ends came to 14 bases.

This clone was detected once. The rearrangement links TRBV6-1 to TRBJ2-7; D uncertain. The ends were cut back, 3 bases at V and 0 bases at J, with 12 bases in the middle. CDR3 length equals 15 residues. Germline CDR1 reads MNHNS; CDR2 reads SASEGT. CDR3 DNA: TGTGCCAGCAGTGAGGGCAGACAAAGCTCCTACGAGCAGTACTTC. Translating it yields CASSEGRQSSYEQYF.

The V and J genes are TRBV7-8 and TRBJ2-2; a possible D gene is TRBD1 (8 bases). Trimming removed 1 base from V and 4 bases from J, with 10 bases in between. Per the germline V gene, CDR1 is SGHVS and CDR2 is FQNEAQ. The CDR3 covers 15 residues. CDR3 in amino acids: CASSLDRGGTGELFF. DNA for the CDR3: TGTGCCAGCAGCTTAGACAGGGGGGGCACCGGGGAGCTGTTTTTT.

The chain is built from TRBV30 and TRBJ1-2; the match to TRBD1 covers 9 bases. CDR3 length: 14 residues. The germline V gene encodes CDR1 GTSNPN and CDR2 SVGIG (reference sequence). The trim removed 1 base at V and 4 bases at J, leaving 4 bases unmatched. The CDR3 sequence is CAWSADRGVYGYTF. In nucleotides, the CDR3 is TGTGCCTGGAGTGCCGACAGGGGGGTCTATGGCTACACCTTC.

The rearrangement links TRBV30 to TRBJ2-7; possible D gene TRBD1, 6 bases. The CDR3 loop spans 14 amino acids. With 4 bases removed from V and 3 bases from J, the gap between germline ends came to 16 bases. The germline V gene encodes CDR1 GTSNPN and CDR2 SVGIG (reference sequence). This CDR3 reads CAWTRPGTIYEQYF. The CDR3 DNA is TGTGCCTGGACCCGCCCCGGGACAATCTACGAGCAGTACTTC.

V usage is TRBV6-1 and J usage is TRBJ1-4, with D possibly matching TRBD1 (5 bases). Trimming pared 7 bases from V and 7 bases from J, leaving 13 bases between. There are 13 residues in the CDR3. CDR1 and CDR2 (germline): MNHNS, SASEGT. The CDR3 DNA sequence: TGTGCCAGCAAGGACAATTTCTTTGAAAAACTGTTTTTT. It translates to CASKDNFFEKLFF.

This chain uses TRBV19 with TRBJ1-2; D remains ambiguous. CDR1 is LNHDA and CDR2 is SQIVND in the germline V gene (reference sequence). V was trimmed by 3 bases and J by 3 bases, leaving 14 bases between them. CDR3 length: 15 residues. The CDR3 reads CASSIGSRSHYGYTF. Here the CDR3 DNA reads TGTGCCAGTAGTATTGGGTCGAGGAGCCACTATGGCTACACCTTC.

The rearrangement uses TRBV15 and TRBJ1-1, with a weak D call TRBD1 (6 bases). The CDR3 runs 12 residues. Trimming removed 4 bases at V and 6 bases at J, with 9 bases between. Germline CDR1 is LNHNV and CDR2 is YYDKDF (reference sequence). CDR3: CATSKGQPEAFF. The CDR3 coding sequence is TGTGCCACCAGCAAGGGACAACCTGAAGCTTTCTTT.

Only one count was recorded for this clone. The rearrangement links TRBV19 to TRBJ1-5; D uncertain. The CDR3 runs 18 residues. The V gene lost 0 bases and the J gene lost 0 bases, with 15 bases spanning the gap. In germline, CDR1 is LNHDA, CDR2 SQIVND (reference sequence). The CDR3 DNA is TGTGCCAGTAGTATAGAAGATGGGCTCGTAATTAGCAATCAGCCCCAGCATTTT. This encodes CASSIEDGLVISNQPQHF.

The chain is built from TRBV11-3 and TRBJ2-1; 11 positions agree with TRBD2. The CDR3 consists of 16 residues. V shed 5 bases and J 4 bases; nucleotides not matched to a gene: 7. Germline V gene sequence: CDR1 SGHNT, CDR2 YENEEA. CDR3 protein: CASSGTSGFRYNEQFF. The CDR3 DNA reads TGTGCCAGCAGCGGGACTAGCGGCTTTCGGTACAATGAGCAGTTCTTC. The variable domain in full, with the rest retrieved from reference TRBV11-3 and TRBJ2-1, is EAGVVQSPRYKIIEKKQPVAFWCNPISGHNTLYWYLQNLGQGPELLIRYENEEAVDDSQLPKDRFSAERLKGVDSTLKIQPAELGDSAVYLCASSGTSGFRYNEQFFGPGTRLTVL.

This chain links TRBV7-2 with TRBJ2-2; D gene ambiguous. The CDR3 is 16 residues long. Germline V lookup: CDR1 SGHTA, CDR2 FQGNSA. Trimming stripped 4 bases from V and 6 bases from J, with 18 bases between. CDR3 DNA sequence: TGTGCCAGCAGCTCTCCTCTAATCGCGGCGGCCGGGGAGCTGTTTTTT. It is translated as CASSSPLIAAAGELFF. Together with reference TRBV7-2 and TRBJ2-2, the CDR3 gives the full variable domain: GAGVSQSPSNKVTEKGKDVELRCDPISGHTALYWYRQSLGQGLEFLIYFQGNSAPDKSGLPSDRFSAERTGGSVSTLTIQRTQQEDSAVYLCASSSPLIAAAGELFFGEGSRLTVL.

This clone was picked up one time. CDR3 loop: CASSPLGAGEQYF. The CDR3 coding sequence is TGTGCCAGCTCACCACTAGGGGCGGGGGAGCAGTACTTC. The chain combines TRBV18 with TRBJ2-7; perhaps TRBD2 as D (6 bases). The CDR3 has 13 residues. Germline CDR1 KGHSH, CDR2 LQKENI. The V end lost 1 base, the J end lost 7 bases, and 11 bases lay between the germline ends.

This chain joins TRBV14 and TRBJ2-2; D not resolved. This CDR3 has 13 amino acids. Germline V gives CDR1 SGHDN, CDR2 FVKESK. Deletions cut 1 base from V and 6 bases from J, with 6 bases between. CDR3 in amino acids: CASSQVHPGELFF. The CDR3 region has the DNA TGTGCCAGCAGCCAAGTCCATCCCGGGGAGCTGTTTTTT. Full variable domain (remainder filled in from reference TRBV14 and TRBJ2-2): EAGVTQFPSHSVIEKGQTVTLRCDPISGHDNLYWYRRVMGKEIKFLLHFVKESKQDESGMPNNRFLAERTGGTYSTLKVQPAELEDSGVYFCASSQVHPGELFFGEGSRLTVL.

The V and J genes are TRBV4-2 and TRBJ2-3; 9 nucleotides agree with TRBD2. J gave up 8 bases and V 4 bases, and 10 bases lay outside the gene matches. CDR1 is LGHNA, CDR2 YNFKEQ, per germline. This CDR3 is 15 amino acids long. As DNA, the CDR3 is TGTGCCAGCAGCCCCGTAGCGGGAGTGCGGGCTACGCAGTATTTT. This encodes CASSPVAGVRATQYF.

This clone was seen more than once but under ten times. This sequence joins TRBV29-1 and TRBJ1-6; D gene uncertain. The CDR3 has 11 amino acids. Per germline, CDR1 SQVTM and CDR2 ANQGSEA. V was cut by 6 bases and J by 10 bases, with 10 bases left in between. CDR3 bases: TGCAGCGTGATGGAGTCCTCACCCCTCCACTTT. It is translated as CSVMESSPLHF.

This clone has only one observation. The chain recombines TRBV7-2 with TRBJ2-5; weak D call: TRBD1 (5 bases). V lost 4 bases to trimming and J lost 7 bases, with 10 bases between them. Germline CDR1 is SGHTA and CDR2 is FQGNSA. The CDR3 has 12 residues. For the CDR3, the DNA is TGTGCCAGCAGCTGGGGCCCCGGGACCCAGTACTTC. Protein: CASSWGPGTQYF.

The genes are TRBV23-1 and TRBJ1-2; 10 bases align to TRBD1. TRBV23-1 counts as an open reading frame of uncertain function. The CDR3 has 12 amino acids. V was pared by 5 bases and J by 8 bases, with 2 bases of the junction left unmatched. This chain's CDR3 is CASSETGGGYTF. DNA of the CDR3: TGCGCCAGCAGTGAGACAGGGGGCGGCTACACCTTC.

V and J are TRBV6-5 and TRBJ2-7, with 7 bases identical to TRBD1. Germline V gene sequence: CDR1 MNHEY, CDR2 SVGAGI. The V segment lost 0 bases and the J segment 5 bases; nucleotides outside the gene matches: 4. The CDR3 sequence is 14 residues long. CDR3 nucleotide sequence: TGTGCCAGCAGTTACTCTGACAGGGCCCACGAGCAGTACTTC. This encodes CASSYSDRAHEQYF.